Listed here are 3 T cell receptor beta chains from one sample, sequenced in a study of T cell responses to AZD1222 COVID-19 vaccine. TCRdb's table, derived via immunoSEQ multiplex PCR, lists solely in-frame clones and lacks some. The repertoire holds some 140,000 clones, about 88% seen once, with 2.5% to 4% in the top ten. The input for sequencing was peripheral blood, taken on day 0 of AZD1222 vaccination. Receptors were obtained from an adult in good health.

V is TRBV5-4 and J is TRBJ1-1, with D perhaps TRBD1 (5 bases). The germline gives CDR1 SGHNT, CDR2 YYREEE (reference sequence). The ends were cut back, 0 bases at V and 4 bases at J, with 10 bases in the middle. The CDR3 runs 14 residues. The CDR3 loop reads CASSLESQGTEAFF. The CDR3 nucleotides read TGTGCCAGCAGCTTGGAGTCTCAGGGCACTGAAGCTTTCTTT.

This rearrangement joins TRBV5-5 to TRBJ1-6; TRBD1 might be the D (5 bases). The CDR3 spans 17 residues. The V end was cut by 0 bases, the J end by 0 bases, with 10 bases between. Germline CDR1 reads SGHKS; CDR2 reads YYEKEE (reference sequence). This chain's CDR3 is CASSLAAGGSYNSPLHF. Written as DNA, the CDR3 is TGTGCCAGCAGCTTGGCGGCGGGGGGCTCCTATAATTCACCCCTCCACTTT.

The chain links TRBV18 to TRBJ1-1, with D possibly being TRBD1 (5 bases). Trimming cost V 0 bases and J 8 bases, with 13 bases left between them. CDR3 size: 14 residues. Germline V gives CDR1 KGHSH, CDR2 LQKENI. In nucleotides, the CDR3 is TGTGCCAGCTCACCACCGATGCAGGGAGCCGAAGCTTTCTTT. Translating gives CASSPPMQGAEAFF.